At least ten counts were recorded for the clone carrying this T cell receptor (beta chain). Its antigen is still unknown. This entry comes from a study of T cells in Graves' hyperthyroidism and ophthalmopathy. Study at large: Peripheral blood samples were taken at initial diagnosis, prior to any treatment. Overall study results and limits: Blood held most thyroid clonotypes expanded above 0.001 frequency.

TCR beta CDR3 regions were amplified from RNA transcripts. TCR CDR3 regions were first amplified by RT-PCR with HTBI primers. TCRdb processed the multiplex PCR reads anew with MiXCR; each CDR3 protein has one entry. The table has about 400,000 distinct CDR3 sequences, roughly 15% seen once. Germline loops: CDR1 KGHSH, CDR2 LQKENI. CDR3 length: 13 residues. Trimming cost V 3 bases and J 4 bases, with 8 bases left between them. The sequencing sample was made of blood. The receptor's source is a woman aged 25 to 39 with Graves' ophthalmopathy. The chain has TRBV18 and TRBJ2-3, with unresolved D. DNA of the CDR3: TGTGCCAGCTCACCCACCCTCCCAGATACGCAGTATTTT. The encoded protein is CASSPTLPDTQYF.